Detailed here is one T cell receptor beta chain. No antigen is known for it. No base quality information exists; no much larger clone differs at one position. This sample was taken from a study of shared clonotypes between healthy human individuals (dated by TCRdb to 2020 to 2022). In the study overall: The cohort included a few men and two women between 18 and 49 years of age. To estimate repertoire size and how much clonotypes are shared between individuals, the study performed deep sequencing of blood TCR repertoires from a handful of healthy adults. Different laboratories and diverse techniques were used to prepare libraries and sequence TCR repertoires, to increase sequencing depth and limit assay-specific biases. For each donor, three plates each were used for CD4 naive and CD4 memory, two plates were used for CD8 naive, and one plate was used for CD8 memory. Leukapheresis yielded between about 0.94 and 10 billion PBMCs per donor.

TCR CDR3 regions were amplified from genomic DNA by multiplex PCR using the deep immunoSEQ assay. Genomic DNA extracted from each cell subset was distributed evenly over all wells of several immunoSEQ 96-well plates, and each plate served as one replicate. For sorted subsets, approximately 190 ng of genomic DNA, equivalent to some 30,000 T cell genomes, went into each replicate PCR. Purified libraries were quantified with a Qubit 3.0 fluorometer, sized on a Bioanalyzer 2100, and re-quantified with the KAPA Library Quantification kit. Every immunoSEQ 96-well plate was sequenced on a dedicated single-read 150-cycle Illumina NextSeq 550 flow cell. In the original analysis: Because the immunoSEQ output held only junctional sequences and lacked quality scores, the filtering could not match the filtering applied to full-length reads. Sequences were annotated with PyIR, a Python wrapper for IgBLAST v1.9, using IMGT germline references to assign V/J genes and CDR3. Reads were filtered out if the reads had weak V/J assignments (E-value above 1e-6), no CDR3, stop codons, out-of-frame junctions, or ambiguous translated residues. A V3J clonotype was defined by an identical inferred V gene, J gene, and CDR3 amino acid sequence. To compute the percentage overlap between repertoires, the number of shared unique clonotypes was divided by the size of the smaller repertoire. RTK rarefaction, the Chao1 estimator, and Recon v2.1 estimates of unobserved clonotypes were used to assess repertoire richness. Generation probabilities were computed with OLGA for all TCRbeta clonotypes obtained by the gDNA method from four donors. TCRdb obtained this table from immuneACCESS and retained in-frame rearrangements with V and J assigned. These tables miss some clones; where compared with another copy, unresolved V genes account for less than half of the shortfall, and the remainder is unexplained. That table is the source of V, J and clone size, and D and trimming were worked out from the DNA. In this sample the table shows about 1.5 million clones, nearly 99% of which occur a single time. About 0.4% of the sample is held by the ten biggest clonotypes.

Points the paper makes about the study in general: Pairwise subsampling indicated that sequencing depth was expected to affect the degree of clonotype sharing among donors. Clonotypes shared by all four sorted-subset donors showed higher generation probabilities than non-shared clonotypes. Because the study included only a small number of donors, the genetic and exposure-history diversity represented was limited. Sharing across a few donors was observed for approximately 5% of naive CD4, about 3.2% of naive CD8, over 2% of memory CD4, and over 0.3% of memory CD8 clonotypes. Rarefaction of sorted-subset datasets indicated incomplete sequencing despite the large sequencing depth. Larger estimated clonotype richness was generally found for naive subsets than for memory subsets. Sampling was limited to blood, and TCR repertoires in tissue likely differ from TCR repertoires in blood.

A distance of 6 bases separates the germline ends of V and J, which lose 4 bases and 2 bases respectively. CDR1 and CDR2 are read off the germline V gene as SNHLY and FYNNEI. Measured from the cysteine to the phenylalanine, the CDR3 is 12 residues long. This entry keeps only the CDR3 DNA: 36 bases, framed from base 1. Healthy HIV-negative adults with no recently reported acute infections or vaccinations were included as donors. Every donor was a Caucasian adult living in Nashville, Tennessee, USA. CD4+ T cells were enriched through magnetic negative selection, after which naive cells were positively selected on CD45RA and the remaining negative fraction served as the memory subset. After blood collection by leukapheresis, PBMCs were isolated using Ficoll-Histopaque density gradient centrifugation and then cryopreserved in the vapor phase of liquid nitrogen. Analytical flow cytometry was used to check the purity and quantity of every magnetically sorted T cell population. Each sorted fraction had its genomic DNA isolated and then quantified by UV absorbance on a Nanodrop 2000c.

The source of this sequence is a man aged 25-40 years in good health. The sample was naive CD4+ T cells sorted from blood. Explained via the paper, the cell subset or site label denotes: CD45RA+ positively selected. The rearrangement joined TRBV2 to TRBJ2-7; TRBD1 is possibly the D segment (6 matching bases). The CDR3 amino acid sequence is: CASSAGAYEQYF. The sequence in DNA is TGTGCCAGCAGTGCAGGGGCCTACGAGCAGTACTTC.